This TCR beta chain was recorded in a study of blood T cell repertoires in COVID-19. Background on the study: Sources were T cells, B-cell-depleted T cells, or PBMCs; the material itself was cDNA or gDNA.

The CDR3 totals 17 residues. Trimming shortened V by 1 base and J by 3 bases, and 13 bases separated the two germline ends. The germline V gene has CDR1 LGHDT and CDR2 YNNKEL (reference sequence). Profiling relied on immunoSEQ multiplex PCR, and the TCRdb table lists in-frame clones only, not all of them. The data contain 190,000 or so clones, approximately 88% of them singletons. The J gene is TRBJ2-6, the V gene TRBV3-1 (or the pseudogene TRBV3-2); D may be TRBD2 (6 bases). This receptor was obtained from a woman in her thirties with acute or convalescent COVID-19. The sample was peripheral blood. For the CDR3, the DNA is TGTGCCAGCAGCCAAGTCGGCGGGGTTGGTGGGGCCAACGTCCTGACTTTC. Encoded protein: CASSQVGGVGGANVLTF.